The rows below give T cell receptor beta chains drawn from one sample of a study of radiotherapy plus CTLA-4 blockade in lung cancer. Only in-frame clones appear in the TCRdb table, and some are missing; sequencing was by immunoSEQ multiplex PCR. This table holds about 98,000 clones, 82% found once. Sequenced here: peripheral blood, sampled from a patient treated with radiotherapy plus ipilimumab. Every receptor here comes from a human donor with non-small cell lung cancer who had a partial response to radiotherapy plus ipilimumab. Both conserved end residues are part of each CDR3. Each record gives: D gene, V gene, J gene, CDR3 DNA, CDR3 protein. D genes are given only for firm matches.

TRBD2	TRBV5-8	TRBJ2-1	TGTGCCAGCAGTTCAACCGGGACTAGCGGGTCCGGTGAGCAGTTCTTC	CASSSTGTSGSGEQFF
TRBD1	TRBV30	TRBJ1-2	TGTGCCTGGAGTAACCAGGGGGCGGATGGCTACACCTTC	CAWSNQGADGYTF
TRBD2	TRBV18	TRBJ2-1	TGTGCCAGCTCACCACTTACGGGACTAGCAACTAATGAGCAGTTCTTC	CASSPLTGLATNEQFF
-	TRBV30	TRBJ1-2	TGTGCCTGGAGTGTACCCCAGGGAGGTGGCTACACCTTC	CAWSVPQGGGYTF
-	TRBV30	TRBJ1-5	TGTGCCTGGAGTCCGACCTTTCGGGGGAGTCAGCCCCAGCATTTT	CAWSPTFRGSQPQHF
-	TRBV27	TRBJ1-5	TGTGCCAGCAGTCCCAGGCAAGGGGGGGTACTTGGCAATCAGCCCCAGCATTTT	CASSPRQGGVLGNQPQHF
-	TRBV7-9	TRBJ1-4	TGTGCCAGCAGCTCCTCGTTGAATGAAAAACTGTTTTTT	CASSSSLNEKLFF
-	TRBV7-2	TRBJ2-7	TGTGCCAGCAGCTTAACACAGTACGAGCAGTACTTC	CASSLTQYEQYF
TRBD1	TRBV7-3	TRBJ2-2	TGTGCCAGCAGCCCAAGGACAGGGGGAAGTACCGGGGAGCTGTTTTTT	CASSPRTGGSTGELFF
-	TRBV28	TRBJ1-5	TGTGCCAGCAGTTTGACGACGGGGTACGATAGCAATCAGCCCCAGCATTTT	CASSLTTGYDSNQPQHF
TRBD1	TRBV30	TRBJ2-6	TGTGCCTGGACGCGAGGGGGCGCAGGGGCCAACGTCCTGACTTTC	CAWTRGGAGANVLTF